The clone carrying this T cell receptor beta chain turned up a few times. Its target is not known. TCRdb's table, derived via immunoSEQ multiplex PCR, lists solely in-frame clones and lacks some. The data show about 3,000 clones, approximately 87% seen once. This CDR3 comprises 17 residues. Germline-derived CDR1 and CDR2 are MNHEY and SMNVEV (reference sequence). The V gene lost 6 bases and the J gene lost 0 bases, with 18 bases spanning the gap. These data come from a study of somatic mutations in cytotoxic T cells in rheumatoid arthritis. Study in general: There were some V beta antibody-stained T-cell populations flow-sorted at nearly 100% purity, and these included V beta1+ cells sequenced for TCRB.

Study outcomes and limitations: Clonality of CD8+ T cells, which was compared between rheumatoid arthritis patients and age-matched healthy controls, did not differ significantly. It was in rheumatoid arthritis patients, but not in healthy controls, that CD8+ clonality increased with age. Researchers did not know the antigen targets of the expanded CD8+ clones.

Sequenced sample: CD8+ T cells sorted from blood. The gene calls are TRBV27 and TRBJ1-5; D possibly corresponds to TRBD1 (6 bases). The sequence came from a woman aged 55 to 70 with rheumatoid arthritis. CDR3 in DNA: TGTGCCAGCAGGCCCAGGGGAAAGGGTTATAGCAATCAGCCCCAGCATTTT. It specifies CASRPRGKGYSNQPQHF.